These 28 T cell receptor beta chains share one sample of origin, sequenced in a study of CD8 T cells in ankylosing spondylitis. TCRdb processed the 5' RACE reads anew with MiXCR; each CDR3 protein has one entry. Of under 250,000 distinct CDR3 sequences in the sample, about 10% were seen once. The sequenced sample was blood, either unsorted or a sorted T cell fraction (not recorded which). Receptors originate from a male donor with ankylosing spondylitis or in good health (not recorded which).

This clonotype was observed at least ten times. The V call is TRBV5-8, the J call TRBJ2-3; either TRBD1 or TRBD2 may supply D (6 bases each). The V gene lost 2 bases and the J gene lost 1 base, with 17 bases spanning the gap. This CDR3 contains 17 residues. Germline loops: CDR1 SGHTS, CDR2 YDEGEE. The CDR3, as DNA: TGTGCCAGCAGCTTACCCCGGGACACTAGCCGCACAGATACGCAGTATTTT. The encoded protein is CASSLPRDTSRTDTQYF.

A few counts support this clonotype. This chain connects TRBV7-2 to TRBJ2-7, with TRBD2 as a possible D gene (6 bases). V was trimmed by 3 bases and J by 3 bases, leaving 15 bases between them. The CDR3 spans 15 residues. Looked up from germline, CDR1 is SGHTA and CDR2 is FQGNSA. For the CDR3, the DNA is TGTGCCAGCAGCTTTTTCAGGTCCGGGGGCTACGAGCAGTACTTC. It encodes CASSFFRSGGYEQYF.

At least ten counts were recorded for this clonotype. The rearrangement uses TRBV6-1 and TRBJ2-2, with D maybe TRBD2 (6 bases). Trimming cost V 6 bases and J 4 bases, with 15 bases left between them. Per germline, CDR1 MNHNS and CDR2 SASEGT. The CDR3 length is 15 residues. DNA for the CDR3: TGTGCCAGCAGACCTCGCAACGGGGGCACCGGGGAGCTGTTTTTT. It yields the protein CASRPRNGGTGELFF.

This clonotype was seen at least ten times. This chain connects TRBV7-8 to TRBJ2-1; D gene uncertain. V lost 7 bases and J lost 9, with 16 bases in between. The CDR3 loop spans 13 amino acids. Germline V CDR1 and CDR2: SGHVS, FQNEAQ. Written as DNA, the CDR3 is TGTGCCAGCACCCTTCGGCGAACAAGTGAGCAGTTCTTC. It translates to CASTLRRTSEQFF. The full variable domain, its missing parts supplied by reference TRBV7-8 and TRBJ2-1, is GAGVSQSPRYKVAKRGQDVALRCDPISGHVSLFWYQQALGQGPEFLTYFQNEAQLDKSGLPSDRFFAERPEGSVSTLKIQRTQQEDSAVYLCASTLRRTSEQFFGPGTRLTVL.

In this sample, this clonotype turned up many times. The V and J genes are TRBV20-1 and TRBJ2-1; TRBD2 matches 8 bases. This CDR3 comprises 11 residues. Germline assignment: CDR1 DFQATT and CDR2 SNEGSKA (reference sequence). The trim removed 7 bases at V and 7 bases at J, leaving 3 bases unmatched. The CDR3 DNA reads as TGCAGTGGACTAGCGAAGAATGAGCAGTTCTTC. As protein: CSGLAKNEQFF.

The genes are TRBV27 and TRBJ2-1; D gene uncertain. V was shortened by 6 bases and J by 2 bases, with 8 bases between the two germline ends. Germline CDR1 MNHEY, CDR2 SMNVEV (reference sequence). The CDR3 sequence is 13 residues long. The CDR3 DNA reads TGTGCCAGCAGGACCGATCCCTACAATGAGCAGTTCTTC. It specifies CASRTDPYNEQFF.

This clonotype came up many times. This chain links TRBV7-3 with TRBJ2-6; a weak D match, TRBD1 (6 bases). With 4 bases removed from V and 2 bases from J, the gap between germline ends came to 15 bases. CDR3 length: 17 residues. Germline values: CDR1 SGHTA, CDR2 FQGTGA. The CDR3: CASSSTTTGTGANVLTF. The DNA for the CDR3 is TGTGCCAGCAGCTCAACAACTACAGGGACTGGGGCCAACGTCCTGACTTTC.

This clonotype was found many times. Here the CDR3 reads CASSQGDSLGYTF. The CDR3 DNA reads TGCGCCAGCAGCCAAGGCGACAGTCTCGGCTACACCTTC. V usage is TRBV4-1 and J usage is TRBJ1-2, with a weak D call TRBD1 (5 bases). V lost 1 base to trimming and J lost 8 bases, with 11 bases between them. The germline V gene encodes CDR1 MGHRA and CDR2 YSYEKL. This CDR3 comprises 13 residues.

This clonotype occurred many times. The genes are TRBV9 and TRBJ2-7; a possible D gene is TRBD1 (5 bases). CDR1 and CDR2 (germline): SGDLS, YYNGEE. This CDR3 comprises 14 residues. The V end lost 4 bases, the J end lost 3 bases, and 14 bases lay between the germline ends. CDR3 protein: CASSPNTGRYEQYF. In DNA form, the CDR3 reads TGTGCCAGCAGCCCTAACACAGGTCGCTACGAGCAGTACTTC.

This clonotype appeared once. The rearrangement links TRBV2 to TRBJ2-5; TRBD1 matches at 9 bases. Germline CDR1 SNHLY, CDR2 FYNNEI. V trimming: 6 bases; J trimming: 5 bases; junction bases outside the gene matches: 10. The CDR3 covers 15 residues. CDR3 residues: CASSPPRTGEETQYF. In DNA form, the CDR3 reads TGTGCCAGCAGCCCCCCCCGGACAGGGGAGGAGACCCAGTACTTC.

The rearrangement links TRBV3-1 to TRBJ1-1; no clear D. The germline V gene encodes CDR1 LGHDT and CDR2 YNNKEL (reference sequence). The CDR3 extends over 13 amino acids. V was shortened by 4 bases and J by 3 bases, with 9 bases between the two germline ends. The CDR3 DNA reads TGTGCCAGCAGCCCCATCTTATACACTGAAGCTTTCTTT. Protein product: CASSPILYTEAFF. Variable domain in full (rest from reference TRBV3-1 and TRBJ1-1): DTAVSQTPKYLVTQMGNDKSIKCEQNLGHDTMYWYKQDSKKFLKIMFSYNNKELIINETVPNRFSPKSPDKAHLNLHINSLELGDSAVYFCASSPILYTEAFFGQGTRLTVV.

The chain uses TRBV7-3 and TRBJ2-7; a possible D gene is TRBD1 (6 bases). CDR3 size: 15 residues. The germline V gene has CDR1 SGHTA and CDR2 FQGTGA. The V end lost 3 bases, the J end lost 2 bases, and 14 bases lay between the germline ends. The CDR3 region is CASSLDREGAYEQYF. The CDR3 bases are TGTGCCAGCAGCTTGGACCGAGAGGGGGCCTACGAGCAGTACTTC.

This clonotype occurred many times. The J gene is TRBJ1-4, the V gene TRBV24-1; the D is unclear. Trimming shortened V by 9 bases and J by 8 bases, and 18 bases separated the two germline ends. CDR1 and CDR2 (germline): KGHDR, SFDVKD. The CDR3 loop spans 14 amino acids. CDR3 sequence: CATDIRTLGEKLFF. CDR3 DNA sequence: TGTGCCACCGATATTCGGACCCTGGGCGAAAAACTGTTTTTT.

This clonotype was seen many times. The V and J genes are TRBV5-1 and TRBJ2-3; D possibly uses TRBD1 or TRBD2 (5 bases each). Germline CDR1 is SGHRS and CDR2 is YFSETQ. The CDR3 sequence is 16 residues long. Trimming pared 0 bases from V and 6 bases from J, leaving 17 bases between. CDR3 residues: CASSLAGAGTWDTQYF. The CDR3 coding sequence is TGCGCCAGCAGCTTGGCCGGGGCAGGAACTTGGGATACGCAGTATTTT. Drawing the rest from reference TRBV5-1 and TRBJ2-3, the complete variable domain is KAGVTQTPRYLIKTRGQQVTLSCSPISGHRSVSWYQQTPGQGLQFLFEYFSETQRNKGNFPGRFSGRQFSNSRSEMNVSTLELGDSALYLCASSLAGAGTWDTQYFGPGTRLTVL.

In its sample, this clonotype was seen many times. V and J are TRBV12-3 or TRBV12-4 and TRBJ2-7; TRBD1 aligns across 12 bases. The CDR3 is 16 amino acids. V dropped 6 bases and J dropped 4; count of bases not matched to a gene: 10. CDR3 sequence (DNA): TGTGCCAGCAGCATACAACCGGGACAGGGGGCTTACGAGCAGTACTTC. This translates into CASSIQPGQGAYEQYF.

CDR3 sequence (DNA): TGTGCCAGCAGCTATGGACACCAGAAGGCTGATACGCAGTATTTT. It translates to CASSYGHQKADTQYF. The chain uses TRBV5-6 and TRBJ2-3; D might be TRBD1 (5 bases). V was pared by 3 bases and J by 6 bases, with 17 bases between. CDR1 and CDR2 from the germline V gene are SGHDT and YYEEEE. This CDR3 region has 15 residues.

This clonotype was counted between two and nine times. The gene calls are TRBV15 and TRBJ2-1, with unresolved D. Trimming removed 0 bases from V and 3 bases from J, with 9 bases in between. From germline, CDR1 is LNHNV and CDR2 YYDKDF (reference sequence). The CDR3 runs 15 residues. Here the CDR3 DNA reads TGTGCCACCAGCAGAGATCTTGGGGTCTACAATGAGCAGTTCTTC. It yields the protein CATSRDLGVYNEQFF.

This clonotype has a count of ten or more. The rearrangement uses TRBV6-1 and TRBJ2-7, with 12 bases aligning to TRBD2. The CDR3 length is 14 residues. The germline V gene has CDR1 MNHNS and CDR2 SASEGT. V lost 6 bases to trimming and J lost 2 bases; unmatched junction nucleotides: 2. The CDR3 region is CASSLAGGPYEQYF. The CDR3 DNA follows: TGTGCCAGCAGCCTAGCGGGGGGGCCCTACGAGCAGTACTTC.

This clonotype was detected a few times. This rearrangement joins TRBV14 to TRBJ2-7; D ambiguous. CDR1 is SGHDN and CDR2 is FVKESK in the germline V gene. The CDR3 is 12 amino acids. The germline V and J ends were trimmed by 2 bases and 3 bases, with 5 bases remaining between them. Here the CDR3 reads CASSQYHYEQYF. The CDR3 nucleotides are TGTGCCAGCAGCCAATACCACTACGAGCAGTACTTC.

The CDR3, as DNA: TGTGCCAGCAGGGGCCAAGCGGGGGTTAGCACAGATACGCAGTATTTT. Translated: CASRGQAGVSTDTQYF. This rearrangement joins TRBV2 to TRBJ2-3, with 8 positions matching TRBD2. The CDR3 is 16 residues long. V lost 6 bases, J lost 0 bases, and 8 bases stayed unmatched. The germline V gene encodes CDR1 SNHLY and CDR2 FYNNEI.

The chain has TRBV7-2 and TRBJ1-3, with D maybe TRBD1 (5 bases). The V gene lost 8 bases and the J gene lost 4 bases, with 18 bases spanning the gap. CDR1 and CDR2 (germline): SGHTA, FQGNSA. CDR3 length equals 15 residues. The CDR3 spells CASGKLTAEGNTIYF. The CDR3 DNA reads TGTGCCAGCGGAAAGCTGACAGCGGAAGGAAACACCATATATTTT.

This clonotype came up many times. The chain has TRBV20-1 and TRBJ2-3; D gene uncertain. Germline lookup yields CDR1 DFQATT and CDR2 SNEGSKA (reference sequence). The CDR3 loop spans 13 amino acids. Between the trimmed V and J ends, which lost 5 bases and 2 bases, there was a span of 11 bases. The CDR3 sequence is CSAEQLDTDTQYF. The DNA for the CDR3 is TGCAGTGCTGAACAGCTGGACACAGATACGCAGTATTTT.

This clonotype was found a few times. The chain has TRBV11-2 and TRBJ2-3; D is possibly TRBD2 (5 bases). With 1 base removed from V and 0 bases from J, the gap between germline ends came to 11 bases. The germline gives CDR1 SGHAT, CDR2 FQNNGV. The CDR3 consists of 16 residues. The CDR3 loop is CASSLGASRSTDTQYF. The CDR3 DNA is TGTGCCAGCAGCTTAGGGGCTAGCCGGAGCACAGATACGCAGTATTTT.

The rearrangement joins TRBV12-3 or TRBV12-4 to TRBJ2-3, with D possibly TRBD2 on 5 matching bases. The V and J ends lost 5 bases and 3 bases respectively, with 12 bases between them. This CDR3 region has 14 residues. CDR3 residues: CASSPGRGTDTQYF. The CDR3 region has the DNA TGTGCCAGCAGTCCCGGACGAGGGACAGATACGCAGTATTTT.

Many counts were recorded for this clonotype. The V and J genes are TRBV5-1 and TRBJ1-2, with 7 bases aligning to TRBD1. V dropped 1 base and J dropped 6; count of bases not matched to a gene: 9. The germline gives CDR1 SGHRS, CDR2 YFSETQ. The CDR3 consists of 15 residues. CDR3 coding DNA: TGCGCCAGCAGCTTGCTTACAGGGGTAGTGGATGGCTACACCTTC. It is translated as CASSLLTGVVDGYTF.

This clonotype was recorded many times. The chain recombines TRBV20-1 with TRBJ2-3; no firm D call. Between the trimmed V and J ends, which lost 6 bases and 1 base, there was a span of 23 bases. The CDR3 totals 17 residues. The V gene's germline CDR1 is DFQATT and CDR2 SNEGSKA (reference sequence). Here the CDR3 DNA reads TGCAGTGCCCCCGGGTGGCTCGTGGCCGACGGCACAGATACGCAGTATTTT. Translation gives CSAPGWLVADGTDTQYF.

V gene TRBV6-1 combines with J gene TRBJ2-2, with 8 bases matching TRBD1. V trimming: 0 bases; J trimming: 4 bases; junction bases outside the gene matches: 1. CDR1 MNHNS and CDR2 SASEGT come from the germline V gene. The CDR3 runs to 15 residues. CDR3 DNA: TGTGCCAGCAGTGAAGCGACAGGGGTCACCGGGGAGCTGTTTTTT. Amino acid sequence: CASSEATGVTGELFF.

The chain combines TRBV10-2 with TRBJ1-6; the D is unclear. Germline assignment: CDR1 WSHSY and CDR2 SAAADI. The CDR3 is 14 amino acids. Trimming took 2 bases from V and 7 from J, leaving 9 bases between them. CDR3 DNA: TGCGCCAGCAGTGAGGAGGAGCAGAATTCACCCCTCCACTTT. Translating it yields CASSEEEQNSPLHF.